This T cell receptor beta chain appears in the sequencing data of a study of Ad26.COV2.S vaccination and SARS-CoV-2 variants. Across the study: Administration of Ad26.COV2.S was intramuscular, either once or twice 56 days apart.

About this clone itself: What it binds is not known.

As to treatment: about 20 received Ad26.COV2.S at low or high dose, single or two shots; about 5 received placebo; per-sample allocation not given. Material that was analyzed had been drawn on day 63 after the first vaccine or placebo injection. At a Boston site, the person donating was an adult of 18-55 years. An Ad26 vector was used to express Wuhan-strain SARS-CoV-2 spike as the vaccine. Germline CDR1 and CDR2: MNHEY and SMNVEV (reference sequence). Deletions cut 2 bases from V and 1 base from J, with 8 bases between. This CDR3 spans 14 amino acids. Whole-study findings and limits: Across vaccine and placebo recipients, the breadth of non-spike TCRs was similar.

Only in-frame clones appear in the TCRdb table, and some are missing; sequencing was by immunoSEQ multiplex PCR. The table lists approximately 500,000 clones, around 85% of them singletons. The material was peripheral blood, obtained in a trial of Ad26.COV2.S vaccine versus placebo. The chain has TRBV27 and TRBJ2-5; D gene uncertain. This receptor was obtained from a person between 18 and 65 years old who received the Ad26.COV2.S COVID-19 vaccine or a placebo. The CDR3 loop reads CASSLIGPQETQYF. CDR3 DNA sequence: TGTGCCAGCAGTTTAATAGGACCCCAAGAGACCCAGTACTTC.